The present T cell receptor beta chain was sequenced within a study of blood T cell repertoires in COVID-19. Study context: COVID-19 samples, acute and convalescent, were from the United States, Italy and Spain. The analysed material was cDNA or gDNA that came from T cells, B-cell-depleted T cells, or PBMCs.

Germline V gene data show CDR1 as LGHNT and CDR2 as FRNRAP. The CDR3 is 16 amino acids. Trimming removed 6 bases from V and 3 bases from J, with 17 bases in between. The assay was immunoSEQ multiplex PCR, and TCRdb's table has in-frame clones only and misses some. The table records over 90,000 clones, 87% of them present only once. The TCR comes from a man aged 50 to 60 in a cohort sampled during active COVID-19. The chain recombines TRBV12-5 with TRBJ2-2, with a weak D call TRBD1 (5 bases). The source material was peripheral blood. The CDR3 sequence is CASGPGKTADTGELFF. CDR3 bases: TGTGCTAGTGGCCCAGGGAAGACGGCGGACACCGGGGAGCTGTTTTTT.